This is a list of T cell receptor beta chains from one sample in a study of cytomegalovirus exposure and HLA in healthy donors. Here immunoSEQ multiplex PCR was the method, and the copy in TCRdb shows in-frame clones only, minus some. The sample records 140,000 to 150,000 clones, around 78% being singletons. Sequenced: PBMCs. The origin of the receptors is a woman younger than 30 in good health and CMV-seropositive. Both conserved end residues are part of each CDR3. The D gene is left open where the match is weak.

V | D | CDR3
TRBV9 | NA | CASSVSGRDEKLFF
TRBV6-5 | NA | CASTPRGTSYGYTF
TRBV6-5 | TRBD1 | CASRRDRGNTGELFF
TRBV5-1 | NA | CASKSVFNNEKLFF
TRBV27 | TRBD1 | CASSPIQGGTEAFF
TRBV5-4 | NA | CASSLTGATNEKLFF
TRBV6-1 | TRBD1 | CASSEKTGENTEAFF
TRBV9 | TRBD2 | CASGLAGDTGELFF
TRBV4-2 | NA | CASSPYEQYF
TRBV5-1 | TRBD1 | CASTLQTGGADTQYF
TRBV29-1 | TRBD1 | CSAEARDSIGYGYTF
TRBV6-1 | NA | CASSEVNRNPYEQYF
TRBV6-1 | NA | CASSEPNPGNTIYF
TRBV9 | NA | CASSSHTDTQYF
TRBV5-8 | NA | CASSPLTTGLMWEKLFF
TRBV7-2 | NA | CASSLQQGPSYEQYF
TRBV6-1 | TRBD1 | CASARTGENNEQFF
TRBV6-5 | TRBD1 | CASSLRTGDQPQHF
TRBV10-3 | NA | CAISESTFDTQYF
TRBV5-8 | TRBD1 | CASSSDRGRPQHF
TRBV4-1 | TRBD1 | CASSQDGTGGREQYF
TRBV6-5 | TRBD2 | CASSYSTSGGGEQFF
TRBV11-2 | NA | CASSLDLGGNTEAFF
TRBV5-1 | TRBD1 | CASSAGQGADTEAFF
TRBV6-5 | TRBD1 | CASTPQGAGYGYTF
TRBV18 | TRBD1 | CASSSGQGRSPLHF
TRBV29-1 | NA | CSAADSAGAIQETQYF
TRBV14 | TRBD2 | CASSQVGTSGTGELFF
TRBV7-9 | NA | CASSTTGAANTEAFF
TRBV4-3 | TRBD2 | CASSQVGGSVGELFF
TRBV5-1 | TRBD2 | CASSCRDYTNEQYF
TRBV25-1 | TRBD2 | CASSELSGGGYNEQFF
TRBV10-3 | NA | CAISAQTNTEAFF
TRBV6-1 | TRBD1 | CASSGQGYEQYF
TRBV28 | TRBD1 | CASKPGTALYGYTF
TRBV6-5 | TRBD1 | CASRDPGQGVNEQFF
TRBV28 | TRBD1 | CASSLTGFGYGYTF
TRBV11-2 | NA | CASSLERAPDTQYF
TRBV6-4 | TRBD2 | CASSVRGGGHVEQFF
TRBV2 | NA | CASEAGWRQPQHF
TRBV5-8 | TRBD1 | CASSLYMTGGRETQYF
TRBV19 | TRBD2 | CASSTGGHGEQFF
TRBV29-1 | NA | CSVGGQYGYTF
TRBV27 | TRBD1 | CASSLRLTGGHEQYF
TRBV7-2 | TRBD1 | CASTAGTGIGNTIYF
TRBV19 | TRBD2 | CASSIGLAGGPTGELFF
TRBV29-1 | NA | CSARVHTEAFF
TRBV19 | NA | CASRPTGPGNTIYF
TRBV27 | NA | CASSFVGGNYGYTF
TRBV5-1 | TRBD1 | CASSLQNRGTEAFF
TRBV7-2 | NA | CASSRAGGLSGNTIYF
TRBV7-8 | TRBD1 | CASSPRPGGLGTEAFF
TRBV7-8 | TRBD2 | CASSAGGASYNEQFF
TRBV11-2 | NA | CASSLDPRDGNTIYF
TRBV12-5 | TRBD1 | CASGRGQGYTDTQYF
TRBV27 | NA | CASSFQGSGANVLTF
TRBV6-1 | NA | CASSEVRAYEQYF
TRBV18 | TRBD2 | CASSPQRGGYNEQFF
TRBV5-1 | NA | CASSSGQSSGYGYTF
TRBV11-3 | NA | CASSLGGTDTQYF